One and the same sample provided the 3 T cell receptor beta chains below, sequenced in a study of blood T cell repertoires in COVID-19. TCRdb's table, derived via immunoSEQ multiplex PCR, lists solely in-frame clones and lacks some. The data contain some 350,000 clones, about 87% of them singletons. The sequenced sample consisted of peripheral blood. These receptor sequences come from a woman in her fifties or sixties with COVID-19, enrolled during active disease.

The rearrangement joins TRBV5-8 to TRBJ1-1; D unclear. From germline, CDR1 is SGHTS and CDR2 YDEGEE. The CDR3 sequence is 13 residues long. V lost 6 bases and J 7 bases, leaving 16 bases between the germline ends. The CDR3 nucleotides are TGTGCCAGCAATAGTGGAGGGCGGATTGAAGCTTTCTTT. Translating it yields CASNSGGRIEAFF.

V and J are TRBV11-3 and TRBJ1-1; D not certain. This CDR3 spans 14 amino acids. Germline values: CDR1 SGHNT, CDR2 YENEEA. The V end was cut by 1 base, the J end by 0 bases, with 6 bases between. In DNA form, the CDR3 reads TGTGCCAGCAGCTTAGGGCAGTTGAACACTGAAGCTTTCTTT. Translated, it gives CASSLGQLNTEAFF. The entire variable domain, with the rest obtained from reference TRBV11-3 and TRBJ1-1, is as follows: EAGVVQSPRYKIIEKKQPVAFWCNPISGHNTLYWYLQNLGQGPELLIRYENEEAVDDSQLPKDRFSAERLKGVDSTLKIQPAELGDSAVYLCASSLGQLNTEAFFGQGTRLTVV.

The chain links TRBV6-6 to TRBJ2-1; 9 bases are shared with TRBD2. Germline values: CDR1 MNHNY, CDR2 SVGAGI (reference sequence). J gave up 7 bases and V 6 bases, and 10 bases lay outside the gene matches. The CDR3 length is 15 residues. The CDR3 sequence is CASRSRGLAINEQFF. The CDR3 bases are TGTGCCAGCAGATCGAGGGGACTAGCAATTAATGAGCAGTTCTTC.